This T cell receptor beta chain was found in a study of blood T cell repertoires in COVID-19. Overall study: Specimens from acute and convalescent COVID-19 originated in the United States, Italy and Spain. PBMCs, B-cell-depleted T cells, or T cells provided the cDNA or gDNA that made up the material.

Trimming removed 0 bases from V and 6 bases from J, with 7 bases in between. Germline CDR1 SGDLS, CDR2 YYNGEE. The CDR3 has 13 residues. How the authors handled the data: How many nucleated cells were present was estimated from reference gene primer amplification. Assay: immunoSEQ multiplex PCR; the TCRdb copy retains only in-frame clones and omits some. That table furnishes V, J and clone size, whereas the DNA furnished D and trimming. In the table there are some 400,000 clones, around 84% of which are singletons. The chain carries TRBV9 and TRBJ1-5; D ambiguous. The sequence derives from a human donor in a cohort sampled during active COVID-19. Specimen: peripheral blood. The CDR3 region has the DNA TGTGCCAGCAGCGTAGGGGAGGGTCAGCCCCAGCATTTT. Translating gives CASSVGEGQPQHF.